The 25 T cell receptor beta chains given below trace back to one sample, sequenced in a study of glioma-infiltrating T cells after dendritic cell vaccination (dated by TCRdb to between 2015 and 2016). This specimen's time point label, per the study, means: after dendritic cell vaccination, including at tumor progression/relapse. The library was produced with the immunoSEQ multiplex PCR assay. As stored in TCRdb, this immuneACCESS dataset retains in-frame rearrangements with V and J assigned. A fraction of the clones does not appear; measured against another copy, unresolved V genes explain less than half of the discrepancy, and the remainder lacks a known reason. The sample includes 45,000 to 60,000 clones, with about four fifths observed a single time. The ten largest clones represent approximately 15% of the sample. The sequencing used blood, collected after dendritic cell vaccination. These receptors came from a human donor with glioblastoma.

J is TRBJ2-1 and V is TRBV29-1; possibly TRBD2 for D (6 bases). The CDR3 has 11 amino acids. CDR1 is SQVTM, CDR2 ANQGSEA, per germline. Trimming took off 3 bases at V and 7 bases at J, with 7 bases between the two ends. The CDR3 DNA reads as TGCAGCGTTGAGGAGGGAAATGAGCAGTTCTTC. As protein: CSVEEGNEQFF.

V and J are TRBV2 and TRBJ1-4, with TRBD1 identical over 8 bases. This CDR3 contains 14 residues. The trim removed 3 bases at V and 5 bases at J, leaving 2 bases unmatched. Germline loops: CDR1 SNHLY, CDR2 FYNNEI. For the CDR3, the DNA is TGTGCCAGCAGTGACAGGGGGCAGAATGAAAAACTGTTTTTT. Amino acids: CASSDRGQNEKLFF.

The chain is built from TRBV5-5 and TRBJ1-4, with 8 bases lining up with TRBD1. Trimming took 4 bases from V and 5 from J; bases not matched to a gene: 4. The CDR3 consists of 14 residues. Germline-derived CDR1 and CDR2 are SGHKS and YYEKEE (reference sequence). CDR3 protein: CASSIGDRNEKLFF. The CDR3 DNA reads as TGTGCCAGCAGCATCGGGGACAGGAATGAAAAACTGTTTTTT.

The chain joins TRBV9 to TRBJ1-2, with D possibly being TRBD1 (5 bases). The germline CDR1 and CDR2 sequences are SGDLS and YYNGEE. CDR3 length equals 10 residues. Trimming removed 7 bases at V and 7 bases at J, with 8 bases between. This chain's CDR3 is CASGGSGYTF. CDR3 DNA: TGTGCCAGCGGGGGGAGTGGCTACACCTTC.

This clone was detected a few times. This sequence joins TRBV6-4 and TRBJ2-3, with TRBD2 matching over 7 bases. This CDR3 has 14 amino acids. Trimming cost V 3 bases and J 5 bases; bases outside gene matches: 5. In germline, CDR1 is MRHNA, CDR2 SNTAGT. CDR3 residues: CASSEGGAGDTQYF. DNA of the CDR3: TGTGCCAGCAGTGAGGGAGGGGCAGGAGATACGCAGTATTTT.

The chain employs TRBV6-1 and TRBJ2-3; a possible D gene is TRBD1 (6 bases). Trimming pared 1 base from V and 7 bases from J, leaving 9 bases between. This CDR3 comprises 13 residues. Germline assignment: CDR1 MNHNS and CDR2 SASEGT. The CDR3 region has the DNA TGTGCCAGCAGTGAAGGGGGGCGTCATACGCAGTATTTT. This encodes CASSEGGRHTQYF.

V usage is TRBV5-1 and J usage is TRBJ2-5, with D possibly matching TRBD2 (5 bases). The CDR3 extends over 15 amino acids. Germline V lookup: CDR1 SGHRS, CDR2 YFSETQ. Trimming took 4 bases from V and 2 from J, leaving 15 bases between them. CDR3: CASSRTAGPQETQYF. The CDR3 DNA reads as TGCGCCAGCAGCCGGACGGCGGGCCCTCAAGAGACCCAGTACTTC.

The chain uses TRBV27 and TRBJ2-3, with TRBD1 identical over 9 bases. V dropped 3 bases and J dropped 4; count of bases not matched to a gene: 8. Germline values: CDR1 MNHEY, CDR2 SMNVEV (reference sequence). The CDR3 covers 16 residues. CDR3 region: CASSFDRDRVADTQYF. As DNA, the CDR3 is TGTGCCAGCAGTTTCGACCGGGACAGGGTAGCAGATACGCAGTATTTT.

The genes are TRBV27 and TRBJ2-3; TRBD2 matches at 15 bases. J lost 0 bases, V lost 5 bases, and 6 bases had no gene match. The CDR3 extends over 18 amino acids. The germline V gene has CDR1 MNHEY and CDR2 SMNVEV (reference sequence). CDR3: CASSGGLAGGLSTDTQYF. In DNA, the CDR3 is TGTGCCAGCAGTGGGGGACTAGCGGGGGGCCTTAGCACAGATACGCAGTATTTT.

The genes are TRBV19 and TRBJ1-5, with 10 bases lining up with TRBD1. The CDR3 runs 18 residues. V shed 5 bases, J shed 2 bases, and the junction held 12 bases outside the gene matches. CDR1 is LNHDA, CDR2 SQIVND, per germline (reference sequence). The CDR3: CASSLPGTGVGGNQPQHF. The CDR3, as DNA: TGTGCCAGTAGTCTCCCCGGGACAGGGGTGGGGGGCAATCAGCCCCAGCATTTT.

This clone was found once. V usage is TRBV6-5 and J usage is TRBJ1-2; 10 positions match TRBD1. Germline V gene lookup returns CDR1 MNHEY and CDR2 SVGAGI. The CDR3 is 14 residues long. J was trimmed by 7 bases and V by 5 bases; bases with no gene match: 7. Here the CDR3 DNA reads TGTGCCAGCAGTCAAACCGGGACAGGGGTTGGCTACACCTTC. This sequence encodes CASSQTGTGVGYTF.

The V gene is TRBV5-4, the J gene TRBJ1-2; 8 bases agree with TRBD1. The V gene's germline CDR1 is SGHNT and CDR2 YYREEE (reference sequence). CDR3 length: 14 residues. The junction had 3 bases not matched to a gene; V was cut back by 0 bases and J by 5 bases. The DNA of the CDR3 is TGTGCCAGCAGCTTGGGGACAGGGCGATATGGCTACACCTTC. Translated, it gives CASSLGTGRYGYTF.

The J gene is TRBJ2-7, the V gene TRBV5-5; weak D call: TRBD1 (5 bases). The CDR3 runs to 16 residues. V was trimmed by 4 bases and J by 1 base, leaving 18 bases between them. Germline CDR1 SGHKS, CDR2 YYEKEE (reference sequence). CDR3: CASSQQGRIPSYEQYF. CDR3 coding DNA: TGTGCCAGCAGCCAGCAGGGCCGCATCCCATCCTACGAGCAGTACTTC.

This clone occurred a few times. CDR3 residues: CSVEGGQFPSSYNEQFF. CDR3 nucleotide sequence: TGCAGCGTTGAAGGGGGACAGTTTCCGAGCTCCTACAATGAGCAGTTCTTC. This sequence joins TRBV29-1 and TRBJ2-1, with 7 bases fitting TRBD1. The CDR3 is made up of 17 amino acids. Losses at the gene ends were 1 base for V and 0 bases for J; bases not matched to a gene: 9. Germline CDR1 SQVTM, CDR2 ANQGSEA.

This clone was counted between two and nine times. V gene TRBV7-2 combines with J gene TRBJ1-4; 9 bases are a match to TRBD1. The V gene's germline CDR1 is SGHTA and CDR2 FQGNSA. The junction had 5 bases not matched to a gene; V was cut back by 1 base and J by 14 bases. This CDR3 has 13 residues. The CDR3 DNA reads TGTGCCAGCAGCTTAGATTGGGACAGGGACCTGTTTTTT. Encoded protein: CASSLDWDRDLFF. Variable domain in full (rest from reference TRBV7-2 and TRBJ1-4): GAGVSQSPSNKVTEKGKDVELRCDPISGHTALYWYRQSLGQGLEFLIYFQGNSAPDKSGLPSDRFSAERTGGSVSTLTIQRTQQEDSAVYLCASSLDWDRDLFFGSGTQLSVL.

The chain joins TRBV5-1 to TRBJ1-3, with D unclear. Deletions cut 0 bases from V and 5 bases from J, with 15 bases between. The CDR3 has 16 residues. Germline CDR1 SGHRS, CDR2 YFSETQ. This CDR3 is CASSLDQASLRNTIYF. The CDR3 DNA sequence: TGCGCCAGCAGCTTGGACCAGGCCTCCCTAAGAAACACCATATATTTT. The full variable domain, with the rest looked up from reference TRBV5-1 and TRBJ1-3, is KAGVTQTPRYLIKTRGQQVTLSCSPISGHRSVSWYQQTPGQGLQFLFEYFSETQRNKGNFPGRFSGRQFSNSRSEMNVSTLELGDSALYLCASSLDQASLRNTIYFGEGSWLTVV.

This chain links TRBV5-4 with TRBJ2-5; 8 bases line up with TRBD1. CDR1 is SGHNT and CDR2 is YYREEE in the germline V gene (reference sequence). The CDR3 has 15 amino acids. Unmatched junction bases numbered 14, after V lost 8 bases and J lost 5 bases. The CDR3 nucleotides read TGTGCCAGTCGACCTCGTCCCGGGGACAGGGAGACCCAGTACTTC. Its translation: CASRPRPGDRETQYF.

The V gene is TRBV23-1, the J gene TRBJ1-2, with a tentative D call TRBD1 (5 bases). TRBV23-1 is reported as an ORF; its role is uncertain. V dropped 5 bases and J dropped 13 bases, with 20 bases sitting between them. The CDR3 is 13 residues long. DNA of the CDR3: TGCGCCAGCAGTGAGACGGCGGAGGGTCAGGGCACCTTC. This translates into CASSETAEGQGTF.

The chain employs TRBV5-1 and TRBJ2-2, with 7 bases matching TRBD1. V lost 4 bases, J lost 4 bases, and 10 bases stayed unmatched. The germline V gene encodes CDR1 SGHRS and CDR2 YFSETQ. The CDR3 covers 16 residues. CDR3 protein: CASSQLTGYGTGELFF. CDR3 DNA sequence: TGCGCCAGCAGCCAACTGACAGGGTACGGCACCGGGGAGCTGTTTTTT.

The chain joins TRBV6-6 to TRBJ2-1; 9 positions match TRBD1. Germline V gives CDR1 MNHNY, CDR2 SVGAGI (reference sequence). V shed 1 base, J shed 4 bases, and the junction held 5 bases outside the gene matches. This CDR3 is 16 amino acids long. The CDR3 loop reads CASSYFGTGFYNEQFF. The CDR3 DNA is TGTGCCAGCAGTTACTTCGGGACAGGGTTTTACAATGAGCAGTTCTTC.

This clone was observed a single time. The V and J genes are TRBV10-2 and TRBJ1-1, with D possibly being TRBD1 (5 bases). CDR1 is WSHSY and CDR2 is SAAADI in the germline V gene. The CDR3 covers 12 residues. Trimming cost V 6 bases and J 7 bases, with 12 bases left between them. The CDR3 protein is CASSSREIEAFF. In DNA, the CDR3 is TGCGCCAGCAGCAGCAGGGAAATTGAAGCTTTCTTT.

This clone was seen a handful of times. The germline gene is not matched at one end of the junction; a read error may be the cause. This sample also contains other DNA sequences that code for the same CDR3. This rearrangement joins TRBV7-2 to TRBJ1-1; D is unclear. CDR3 size: 15 residues. Germline CDR1 and CDR2: SGHTA and FQGNSA. The CDR3 nucleotides read TGTGCCAGCAGCTTTCTGGTACAGTTGAACACCGAAGCTTTCTTT. Its protein is CASSFLVQLNTEAFF. Drawing the rest from reference TRBV7-2 and TRBJ1-1, the complete variable domain is GAGVSQSPSNKVTEKGKDVELRCDPISGHTALYWYRQSLGQGLEFLIYFQGNSAPDKSGLPSDRFSAERTGGSVSTLTIQRTQQEDSAVYLCASSFLVQLNTEAFFGQGTRLTVV.

The rearrangement uses TRBV4-2 and TRBJ2-3; tentatively, D is TRBD2 (6 bases). This CDR3 has 13 amino acids. The germline V and J ends were trimmed by 2 bases and 6 bases, with 9 bases remaining between them. Germline CDR1 is LGHNA and CDR2 is YNFKEQ. The CDR3 DNA sequence: TGTGCCAGCAGCCAACCGAGCGGGGATACGCAGTATTTT. This sequence encodes CASSQPSGDTQYF.

This sequence joins TRBV7-9 and TRBJ2-2; D possibly corresponds to TRBD1 (6 bases). The germline V gene encodes CDR1 SEHNR and CDR2 FQNEAQ (reference sequence). The CDR3 totals 16 residues. With 7 bases removed from V and 0 bases from J, the gap between germline ends came to 15 bases. Here the CDR3 DNA reads TGTGCCAGCACCTATATCTGGGGGCCGAACACCGGGGAGCTGTTTTTT. Its protein product is CASTYIWGPNTGELFF.

The count of this clone is one. The chain links TRBV6-5 to TRBJ1-2, with 8 bases fitting TRBD1. In germline, CDR1 is MNHEY, CDR2 SVGAGI. This CDR3 is built from 15 residues. The J segment lost 4 bases and the V segment lost 2 bases, leaving 6 bases of the junction unmatched. The CDR3: CASSYGQGAFYGYTF. The CDR3 nucleotides read TGTGCCAGCAGTTACGGGCAGGGGGCCTTCTATGGCTACACCTTC.